The text below deals with one T cell receptor beta chain. The antigen is unknown. Sequencing was performed with immunoSEQ multiplex PCR; in TCRdb, only in-frame clones are kept and a portion is missing. The table has 67,000 or so clones, 85% to 90% seen once; the top ten hold about a tenth. The data derive from a study of lymphopenia after photon versus proton radiotherapy. Study-level findings and limits: Only patients who died were analyzed for survival; proton advantage is unproven.

This CDR3 region has 15 residues. V lost 0 bases and J lost 5, with 13 bases in between. Germline CDR1 SSHAT, CDR2 FNYEAQ (reference sequence). The V and J genes are TRBV7-7 and TRBJ1-2; D is unclear. The origin of this receptor is an elderly man with esophageal cancer. The material was peripheral blood, obtained from a patient treated with proton-based radiotherapy. The CDR3 loop is CASSLAAEILYGYTF. Written as DNA, the CDR3 is TGTGCCAGCAGCTTAGCCGCCGAGATTTTATATGGCTACACCTTC.